The 24 T cell receptor beta chains given below trace back to one sample, sequenced in a study of blood T cell repertoires in COVID-19. Data came from immunoSEQ multiplex PCR; TCRdb stores just in-frame clones and leaves some out. The sample carries a few hundred thousand clones, approximately 91% recorded once. The sample taken for sequencing was PBMCs or T cells enriched from blood (not recorded which). The source is a woman aged 40 to 50 who had been exposed to COVID-19.

The chain recombines TRBV19 with TRBJ2-4; 9 bases are shared with TRBD2. CDR1 is LNHDA and CDR2 is SQIVND in the germline V gene (reference sequence). Trimming at V came to 1 base and at J to 0 bases, leaving 10 bases not matched to a gene. The CDR3 has 19 amino acids. CDR3 sequence (DNA): TGTGCCAGTAGTATAGGACTGGGCGGGGGGGCCTTAGCCAAAAACATTCAGTACTTC. Translated: CASSIGLGGGALAKNIQYF.

The chain recombines TRBV19 with TRBJ2-5; D is perhaps TRBD2 (6 bases). Trimming took off 5 bases at V and 5 bases at J, with 18 bases between the two ends. Germline V gene data show CDR1 as LNHDA and CDR2 as SQIVND (reference sequence). This CDR3 contains 15 residues. The CDR3 sequence is CASSPLAPGGETQYF. CDR3 in DNA: TGTGCCAGTAGTCCCCTGGCACCCGGAGGGGAGACCCAGTACTTC. The full variable domain, with the rest looked up from reference TRBV19 and TRBJ2-5, is DGGITQSPKYLFRKEGQNVTLSCEQNLNHDAMYWYRQDPGQGLRLIYYSQIVNDFQKGDIAEGYSVSREKKESFPLTVTSAQKNPTAFYLCASSPLAPGGETQYFGPGTRLLVL.

V gene TRBV6-6 combines with J gene TRBJ2-7; weak D call: TRBD1 (5 bases). The germline CDR1 and CDR2 sequences are MNHNY and SVGAGI (reference sequence). V was cut by 6 bases and J by 3 bases, with 9 bases left in between. CDR3 length equals 12 residues. The CDR3 DNA reads TGTGCCAGCAGCCTCAGGGACTACGAGCAGTACTTC. Amino acids: CASSLRDYEQYF.

CDR3 residues: CASSLAGGEQYF. DNA for the CDR3: TGCGCGTCGAGCCTAGCGGGAGGGGAGCAGTACTTC. The chain uses TRBV10-2 and TRBJ2-7, with 12 bases lining up with TRBD2. CDR1 and CDR2 (germline): WSHSY, SAAADI. CDR3 length: 12 residues.

V gene TRBV28 combines with J gene TRBJ1-2, with D unclear. The V and J ends lost 10 bases and 1 base respectively, with 16 bases between them. Germline lookup yields CDR1 MDHEN and CDR2 SYDVKM. CDR3 length: 14 residues. The chain's CDR3 is CATDPPGLNYGYTF. CDR3 DNA sequence: TGTGCCACCGACCCCCCTGGACTTAACTATGGCTACACCTTC.

This chain connects TRBV29-1 to TRBJ1-1; D not resolved. The CDR3 has 14 residues. CDR1 SQVTM and CDR2 ANQGSEA come from the germline V gene. Trimming left V 5 bases short and J 2 bases short, with 15 bases between. This CDR3 is CSVYEGGGNTEAFF. The CDR3 nucleotides read TGCAGCGTTTATGAGGGAGGCGGAAACACTGAAGCTTTCTTT.

The rearrangement joins TRBV18 to TRBJ1-1; 7 bases align to TRBD1. The CDR3 consists of 15 residues. Per the germline V gene, CDR1 is KGHSH and CDR2 is LQKENI. Trimming took 2 bases from V and 5 from J; bases not matched to a gene: 8. The chain's CDR3 is CASSPGQGGRTEAFF. The CDR3 nucleotides are TGTGCCAGCTCACCAGGGCAGGGGGGCCGGACTGAAGCTTTCTTT.

This rearrangement joins TRBV5-5 to TRBJ1-1; 7 bases align to TRBD1. Germline CDR1 is SGHKS and CDR2 is YYEKEE (reference sequence). The junction had 8 bases not matched to a gene; V was cut back by 3 bases and J by 0 bases. The CDR3 contains 16 residues. CDR3 DNA sequence: TGTGCCAGCAGCTCTCAAACCGGGACAGTGAACACTGAAGCTTTCTTT. Its protein product is CASSSQTGTVNTEAFF.

The V gene is TRBV15, the J gene TRBJ1-1; D may be TRBD1 (6 bases). The V end was cut by 1 base, the J end by 1 base, with 10 bases between. The CDR3 sequence is 15 residues long. The germline V gene has CDR1 LNHNV and CDR2 YYDKDF (reference sequence). In DNA form, the CDR3 reads TGTGCCACCAGCAGAGGGCGGGGGGCGAACACTGAAGCTTTCTTT. The encoded protein is CATSRGRGANTEAFF.

The chain combines TRBV6-5 with TRBJ1-1, with D perhaps TRBD1 (5 bases). CDR1 MNHEY and CDR2 SVGAGI come from the germline V gene. V was pared by 6 bases and J by 1 base, with 9 bases between. This CDR3 has 13 amino acids. The CDR3 DNA sequence: TGTGCCAGCAGGGGACTGGAGAACACTGAAGCTTTCTTT. Amino acids: CASRGLENTEAFF.

The J gene is TRBJ1-3, the V gene TRBV12-3 or TRBV12-4; D gene uncertain. The CDR3 loop spans 11 amino acids. V shed 4 bases and J shed 6 bases, with 4 bases lying between them. CDR3 loop: CASSSLNTIYF. In DNA, the CDR3 is TGTGCCAGCAGTTCCTTAAACACCATATATTTT.

The chain has TRBV2 and TRBJ2-5; 14 nucleotides agree with TRBD2. The CDR3 totals 17 residues. V lost 8 bases and J lost 4; bases outside the gene matches: 12. Germline loops: CDR1 SNHLY, CDR2 FYNNEI. The CDR3 DNA reads as TGTGCCAGCTCCTCCATTGGACTAGCGGGGGGAGGAGAGACCCAGTACTTC. This sequence encodes CASSSIGLAGGGETQYF.

This sequence joins TRBV6-5 and TRBJ1-3, with D maybe TRBD1 (6 bases). V was shortened by 5 bases and J by 2 bases, with 13 bases between the two germline ends. Germline V CDR1 and CDR2: MNHEY, SVGAGI. The CDR3 length is 15 residues. Here the CDR3 reads CASSIEGGAGNTIYF. The CDR3 bases are TGTGCCAGCAGTATTGAAGGGGGGGCTGGAAACACCATATATTTT.

The chain has TRBV3-1 (or the pseudogene TRBV3-2) and TRBJ1-1, with 8 positions matching TRBD1. The V and J ends lost 0 bases and 5 bases, in that order; junction bases with no gene match: 8. The V gene's germline CDR1 is LGHDT and CDR2 YNNKEL (reference sequence). The CDR3 contains 16 residues. CDR3 amino acids: CASSQDLGQGTTEAFF. The CDR3 nucleotides are TGTGCCAGCAGCCAAGACCTCGGACAGGGAACGACTGAAGCTTTCTTT.

This chain connects TRBV3-1 (or the pseudogene TRBV3-2) to TRBJ1-4; 7 nucleotides align to TRBD1. This CDR3 region has 15 residues. Germline lookup yields CDR1 LGHDT and CDR2 YNNKEL (reference sequence). The J segment lost 6 bases and the V segment lost 7 bases, leaving 11 bases of the junction unmatched. CDR3 residues: CASKGGARMDEKLFF. CDR3 bases: TGTGCCAGCAAAGGGGGCGCTAGGATGGATGAAAAACTGTTTTTT.

The genes are TRBV29-1 and TRBJ2-7; TRBD1 might be the D (6 bases). The CDR3 has 11 residues. V was cut by 7 bases and J by 2 bases, with 9 bases left in between. Germline V CDR1 and CDR2: SQVTM, ANQGSEA. The CDR3 DNA reads as TGCAGCGGGGCAGGGGCCTACGAGCAGTACTTC. It is translated as CSGAGAYEQYF.

The rearrangement joins TRBV3-1 (or the pseudogene TRBV3-2) to TRBJ1-3, with D perhaps TRBD1 (5 bases). Trimming stripped 2 bases from V and 0 bases from J, with 8 bases between. The CDR3 totals 15 residues. CDR1 and CDR2 from the germline V gene are LGHDT and YNNKEL (reference sequence). CDR3 region: CASSQTGFSGNTIYF. The CDR3 nucleotides are TGTGCCAGCAGCCAAACAGGTTTCTCTGGAAACACCATATATTTT.

The chain carries TRBV19 and TRBJ1-3, with 7 positions matching TRBD1. CDR3 length: 15 residues. J lost 0 bases, V lost 6 bases, and 5 bases had no gene match. Germline V gene data show CDR1 as LNHDA and CDR2 as SQIVND (reference sequence). This chain's CDR3 is CASSQGVSSGNTIYF. The CDR3 nucleotides read TGTGCCAGTAGCCAGGGGGTTAGCTCTGGAAACACCATATATTTT.

The chain recombines TRBV6-5 with TRBJ1-2, with D unclear. The CDR3 is 12 amino acids. Trimming removed 8 bases at V and 3 bases at J, with 10 bases between. Germline values: CDR1 MNHEY, CDR2 SVGAGI. The CDR3: CASGKADYGYTF. DNA of the CDR3: TGTGCCAGCGGCAAAGCGGACTATGGCTACACCTTC.

This clone has only a few counts. V gene TRBV10-2 combines with J gene TRBJ2-7; D is possibly TRBD1 (5 bases). V gave up 0 bases and J gave up 3 bases, with 15 bases separating them. Germline CDR1 and CDR2: WSHSY and SAAADI. The CDR3 consists of 16 residues. The CDR3 is CASSESVGVVFYEQYF. The CDR3 coding sequence is TGCGCCAGCAGTGAGTCTGTAGGGGTTGTTTTCTACGAGCAGTACTTC.

The chain is built from TRBV4-3 and TRBJ1-2, with D perhaps matching TRBD1 (6 bases). With 2 bases removed from V and 6 bases from J, the gap between germline ends came to 16 bases. Germline CDR1 reads LGHNA; CDR2 reads YSLEER. The CDR3 contains 15 residues. CDR3 DNA sequence: TGCGCCAGCAGCCAAATGACACAGGGAAAAGATGGCTACACCTTC. Protein sequence: CASSQMTQGKDGYTF.

This clone was found a few times. The chain uses TRBV2 and TRBJ1-4; D call uncertain. Looked up from germline, CDR1 is SNHLY and CDR2 is FYNNEI. CDR3 length equals 13 residues. Trimming left V 4 bases short and J 7 bases short, with 10 bases between. CDR3 loop: CASSAGLVEKLFF. The CDR3 DNA is TGTGCCAGCAGTGCCGGGTTAGTTGAAAAACTGTTTTTT.

This clone was picked up a small number of times. The chain joins TRBV9 to TRBJ2-1; D is perhaps TRBD1 (6 bases). Trimming took 5 bases from V and 4 from J, leaving 10 bases between them. Germline values: CDR1 SGDLS, CDR2 YYNGEE. CDR3 length: 13 amino acids. The CDR3 spells CASSDRTYNEQFF. The DNA of the CDR3 is TGTGCCAGCAGTGACAGGACGTACAATGAGCAGTTCTTC. Complete variable domain (other parts from reference TRBV9 and TRBJ2-1): DSGVTQTPKHLITATGQRVTLRCSPRSGDLSVYWYQQSLDQGLQFLIQYYNGEERAKGNILERFSAQQFPDLHSELNLSSLELGDSALYFCASSDRTYNEQFFGPGTRLTVL.

The J gene is TRBJ1-2, the V gene TRBV20-1, with D perhaps matching TRBD1 (6 bases). Germline V gives CDR1 DFQATT, CDR2 SNEGSKA (reference sequence). The CDR3 is made up of 11 amino acids. The V end lost 8 bases, the J end lost 6 bases, and 13 bases lay between the germline ends. For the CDR3, the DNA is TGCAGTTTTTCACAGGGTGATGGCTACACCTTC. Translating it yields CSFSQGDGYTF.